One sample yielded the 2 T cell receptor beta chains listed below, sequenced in a study of OX40 agonist ivuxolimab in advanced cancers. Repertoires were generated with immunoSEQ multiplex PCR, while TCRdb's copy carries only in-frame clones and drops some. Of about 35,000 clones in the sample, around 85% are singletons; the top ten hold about 15%. Sequencing used CD4+ or CD8+ T cells sorted from blood, obtained in a trial of the OX40 agonist ivuxolimab. The receptors were sampled from an adult with an advanced solid tumor such as melanoma, head and neck, liver or kidney cancer.

This clone appeared a few times. The gene calls are TRBV7-9 and TRBJ2-1, with D maybe TRBD2 (5 bases). Looked up from germline, CDR1 is SEHNR and CDR2 is FQNEAQ (reference sequence). CDR3 length: 16 amino acids. Trimming removed 1 base from V and 3 bases from J, with 13 bases in between. CDR3 DNA: TGTGCCAGCAGCTTAGGGGAGCGTACCTACTACAATGAGCAGTTCTTC. Protein sequence: CASSLGERTYYNEQFF.

The chain joins TRBV6-1 to TRBJ2-3; D gene uncertain. Germline CDR1 MNHNS, CDR2 SASEGT. The CDR3 sequence is 15 residues long. The ends were cut back, 6 bases at V and 2 bases at J, with 15 bases in the middle. CDR3 sequence: CASSLTSPHTDTQYF. The CDR3, as DNA: TGTGCCAGCAGCCTCACCAGTCCCCACACAGATACGCAGTATTTT.